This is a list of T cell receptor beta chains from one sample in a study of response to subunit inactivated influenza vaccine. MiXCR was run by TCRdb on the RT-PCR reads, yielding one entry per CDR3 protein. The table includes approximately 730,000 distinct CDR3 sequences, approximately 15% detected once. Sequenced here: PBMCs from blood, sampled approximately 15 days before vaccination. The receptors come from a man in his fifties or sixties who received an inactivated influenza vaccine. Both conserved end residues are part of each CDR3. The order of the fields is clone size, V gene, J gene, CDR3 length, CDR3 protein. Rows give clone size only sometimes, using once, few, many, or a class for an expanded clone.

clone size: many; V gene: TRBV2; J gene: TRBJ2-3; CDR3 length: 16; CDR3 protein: CASILDRASKRDTQYF
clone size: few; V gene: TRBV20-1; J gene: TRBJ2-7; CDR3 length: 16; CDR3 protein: CSARAVFGQGAYEQYF
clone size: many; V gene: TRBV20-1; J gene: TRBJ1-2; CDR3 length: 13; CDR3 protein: CSASDSSTYGYTF
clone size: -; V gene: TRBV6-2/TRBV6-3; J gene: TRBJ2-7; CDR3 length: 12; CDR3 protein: CASRSISYEQYF
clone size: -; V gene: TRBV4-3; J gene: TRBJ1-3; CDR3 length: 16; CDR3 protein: CASSPGTGLAGNTIYF
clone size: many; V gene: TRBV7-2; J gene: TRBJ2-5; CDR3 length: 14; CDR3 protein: CASSLGGAQETQYF
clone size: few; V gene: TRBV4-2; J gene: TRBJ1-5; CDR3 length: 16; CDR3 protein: CASSQDYGRNNQPQHF
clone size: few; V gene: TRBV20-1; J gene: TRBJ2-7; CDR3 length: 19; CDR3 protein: CSARDSAKAGTSSSYEQYF
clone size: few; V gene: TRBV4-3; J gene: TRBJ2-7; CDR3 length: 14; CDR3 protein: CASSQGDNSGEQYF
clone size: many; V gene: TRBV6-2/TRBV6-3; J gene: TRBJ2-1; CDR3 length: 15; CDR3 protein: CASSYRTRSYNEQFF